One sample yielded the 25 T cell receptor beta chains listed below, sequenced in a study of CXCR3-negative and CXCR3-positive naive CD8 T cells. Findings of the study overall: The TRB CDR3s that CXCR3-positive naive cells carried were more hydrophobic than those of CXCR3-negative naive cells.

For these TCRs, the target antigens are not known. Libraries were UMI-labeled 5' RACE TRB cDNA. Reanalyzing the 5' RACE reads, TCRdb keeps one entry per CDR3 protein, without DNA. Recorded for this sample: roughly 140,000 distinct CDR3 sequences. Sequenced sample: naive CXCR3+ CD8+ T cells from blood. Stated subset: CD45RO-CCR7+CD27+CD95- naive CD8+ T cells expressing CXCR3 (TNR3+). The source of these receptors is a human donor in good health. Some clones in this sample may be carry-over from other donors' samples.

The chain carries TRBV7-9 and TRBJ1-1. Germline assignment: CDR1 SEHNR and CDR2 FQNEAQ (reference sequence). CDR3 length: 11 residues. This chain's CDR3 is CAIRWATEAFF.

The CDR3 sequence is CSVRGTGPNSPLHF. V usage is TRBV29-1 and J usage is TRBJ1-6; TCRdb selects TRBD1, and the lack of DNA leaves this call unchecked. The CDR3 is made up of 14 amino acids. Per the germline V gene, CDR1 is SQVTM and CDR2 is ANQGSEA.

V usage is TRBV2 and J usage is TRBJ1-2. The CDR3 spans 13 residues. Germline loops: CDR1 SNHLY, CDR2 FYNNEI. CDR3 sequence reads: CASSARQDYGYTF.

The chain couples TRBV3-1 to TRBJ2-1. CDR3 size: 14 residues. The germline V gene has CDR1 LGHDT and CDR2 YNNKEL (reference sequence). CDR3 residues: CASSQEPTYNEQFF.

The rearrangement joins TRBV5-1 to TRBJ2-1. The CDR3 runs to 13 residues. CDR1 is SGHRS and CDR2 is YFSETQ in the germline V gene. The chain's CDR3 is CASLGGSYNEQFF.

The rearrangement links TRBV27 to TRBJ2-7; with no DNA, the TCRdb D assignment of TRBD1 cannot be verified. The germline gives CDR1 MNHEY, CDR2 SMNVEV (reference sequence). The CDR3 loop spans 15 amino acids. CDR3 sequence reads: CASSLSRDTNIGQYF.

The chain recombines TRBV12-3 or TRBV12-4 with TRBJ2-5; no DNA is available, so the TRBD1 call from TCRdb remains unchecked. The CDR3 spans 14 residues. This CDR3 is CASSFRGSQETQYF.

V usage is TRBV7-9 and J usage is TRBJ2-7; TCRdb proposes TRBD1, but this gene call is untestable without DNA. This CDR3 has 12 amino acids. Germline V gives CDR1 SEHNR, CDR2 FQNEAQ (reference sequence). CDR3 sequence reads: CASSTSPGKQYF.

The rearrangement uses TRBV5-6 and TRBJ2-2; TCRdb reports TRBD1, a call that lacks DNA to check it against. The length of the CDR3 is 14 residues. Germline V gives CDR1 SGHDT, CDR2 YYEEEE. CDR3 sequence: CASSETGITGELFF.

The chain has TRBV20-1 and TRBJ2-2. The germline CDR1 and CDR2 sequences are DFQATT and SNEGSKA (reference sequence). This CDR3 spans 15 amino acids. The CDR3 sequence is CSASPHDQNTGELFF.

V and J are TRBV12-3 or TRBV12-4 and TRBJ2-5; TCRdb lists TRBD1, though no DNA is available to test this call. This CDR3 comprises 14 residues. The CDR3 sequence: CASRIQGPPETQYF.

The chain recombines TRBV7-9 with TRBJ2-1. Looked up from germline, CDR1 is SEHNR and CDR2 is FQNEAQ (reference sequence). CDR3 length equals 18 residues. CDR3 region: CASSLAQLAGGSYNEQFF.

The chain carries TRBV7-3 and TRBJ2-1; TCRdb names TRBD1, which stays unverified in the absence of DNA. In germline, CDR1 is SGHTA, CDR2 FQGTGA. This CDR3 has 14 residues. The CDR3 sequence is CASSPGDFENEQFF. The whole variable domain, remainder taken from reference TRBV7-3 and TRBJ2-1, is GAGVSQTPSNKVTEKGKYVELRCDPISGHTALYWYRQSLGQGPEFLIYFQGTGAADDSGLPNDRFFAVRPEGSVSTLKIQRTERGDSAVYLCASSPGDFENEQFFGPGTRLTVL.

V gene TRBV20-1 combines with J gene TRBJ2-7; the D gene TCRdb calls, TRBD2, cannot be checked with no DNA. This CDR3 spans 13 amino acids. Per germline, CDR1 DFQATT and CDR2 SNEGSKA (reference sequence). CDR3 sequence reads: CSATRRETNEQYF.

The chain couples TRBV12-3 or TRBV12-4 to TRBJ1-2; no DNA is available, so the TRBD1 call from TCRdb remains unchecked. The CDR3 length is 18 residues. CDR3 in amino acids: CASSFIPLPGQGSDGYTF.

The chain has TRBV2 and TRBJ2-5; TCRdb's D call, TRBD2, is unchecked because there is no DNA. Germline assignment: CDR1 SNHLY and CDR2 FYNNEI. The CDR3 has 16 residues. The CDR3 reads CASSEEGGGTQETQYF.

The chain links TRBV10-3 to TRBJ2-7. The CDR3 runs 14 residues. The germline V gene has CDR1 ENHRY and CDR2 SYGVKD. This CDR3 is CATLETHQSGEQYF.

The chain couples TRBV19 to TRBJ2-5. The CDR3 extends over 13 amino acids. Germline loops: CDR1 LNHDA, CDR2 SQIVND (reference sequence). The CDR3: CASSMYDWKTQYF.

The chain uses TRBV20-1 and TRBJ2-7; the TCRdb call, TRBD1, lacks DNA for checking. Germline V gene lookup returns CDR1 DFQATT and CDR2 SNEGSKA (reference sequence). The CDR3 totals 17 residues. This CDR3 reads CSARDLGTGPLSYEQYF.

The chain links TRBV12-5 to TRBJ2-2; the D call of TRBD1 rests on TCRdb alone, since no DNA is present to check it. The length of the CDR3 is 11 residues. Germline V gives CDR1 LGHNT, CDR2 FRNRAP. The CDR3 loop is CASQGTGELFF. Complete variable domain (other parts from reference TRBV12-5 and TRBJ2-2): DARVTQTPRHKVTEMGQEVTMRCQPILGHNTVFWYRQTMMQGLELLAYFRNRAPLDDSGMPKDRFSAEMPDATLATLKIQPSEPRDSAVYFCASQGTGELFFGEGSRLTVL.

The gene calls are TRBV4-3 and TRBJ2-2. CDR3 length: 14 residues. Germline values: CDR1 LGHNA, CDR2 YSLEER. CDR3 amino acids: CASSQDIDTGELFF.

The rearrangement uses TRBV6-2 or TRBV6-3 and TRBJ2-1; as DNA is missing, the TRBD2 call by TCRdb cannot be tested. This CDR3 has 12 amino acids. Germline values: CDR1 MNHEY, CDR2 SVGEGT. The CDR3: CASSYGLPEQFF.

The chain is built from TRBV29-1 and TRBJ1-1. Germline V gene lookup returns CDR1 SQVTM and CDR2 ANQGSEA. This CDR3 region has 11 residues. CDR3 residues: CSVVANTEAFF. The full variable domain, in which reference TRBV29-1 and TRBJ1-1 provide the parts outside the CDR3, is SAVISQKPSRDICQRGTSLTIQCQVDSQVTMMFWYRQQPGQSLTLIATANQGSEATYESGFVIDKFPISRPNLTFSTLTVSNMSPEDSSIYLCSVVANTEAFFGQGTRLTVV.

The J gene is TRBJ2-3, the V gene TRBV28; TCRdb designates TRBD1, a call that cannot be tested without DNA. The CDR3 sequence is 14 residues long. Germline values: CDR1 MDHEN, CDR2 SYDVKM. This CDR3 is CASSRTGFTDTQYF.

The chain carries TRBV6-6 and TRBJ2-1. Germline CDR1 and CDR2: MNHNY and SVGAGI (reference sequence). CDR3 length: 11 amino acids. This CDR3 is CASLRADEQFF.